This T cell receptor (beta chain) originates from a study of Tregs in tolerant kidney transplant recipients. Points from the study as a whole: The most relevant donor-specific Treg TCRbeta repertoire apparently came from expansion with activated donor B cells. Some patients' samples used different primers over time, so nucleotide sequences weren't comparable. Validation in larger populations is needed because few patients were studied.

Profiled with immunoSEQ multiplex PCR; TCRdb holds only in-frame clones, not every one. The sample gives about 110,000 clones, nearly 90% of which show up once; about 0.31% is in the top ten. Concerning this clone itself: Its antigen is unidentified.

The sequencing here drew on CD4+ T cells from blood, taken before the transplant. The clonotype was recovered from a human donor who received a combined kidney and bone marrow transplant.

The CDR3 region has the DNA TGTGCCAGTGTGCCGAGCTCTGGGGCCAACGTCCTGACTTTC. This sequence encodes CASVPSSGANVLTF. This rearrangement joins TRBV19 to TRBJ2-6; no clear D. Germline V gene sequence: CDR1 LNHDA, CDR2 SQIVND (reference sequence). The CDR3 consists of 14 residues. V gave up 8 bases and J gave up 0 bases, with 8 bases separating them.